This TCR beta chain was documented in a study of patients and donors after allogeneic stem cell transplantation. This CDR3 spans 17 amino acids. Germline values: CDR1 SEHNR, CDR2 FQNEAQ (reference sequence). V was pared by 3 bases and J by 7 bases, with 12 bases of the junction left unmatched. TCRdb recomputed calls from the RT-PCR reads with MiXCR, one row per CDR3 protein. The sample records over 130,000 distinct CDR3 sequences, 30% to 45% being singletons. This sequence originates from a human donor who was either an allogeneic HSCT recipient or a stem cell or donor lymphocyte infusion donor (not recorded which). It is not recorded whose cells these are; they may come from a transplant donor. The chain uses TRBV7-9 and TRBJ2-2, with 9 bases aligning to TRBD1. The specimen sequenced was blood, either unsorted or a sorted T cell fraction (not recorded which). CDR3 in DNA: TGTGCCAGCAGCTTTAACCGGGACAGGGTCGGGATCGGGGAGCTGTTTTTT. Protein: CASSFNRDRVGIGELFF.